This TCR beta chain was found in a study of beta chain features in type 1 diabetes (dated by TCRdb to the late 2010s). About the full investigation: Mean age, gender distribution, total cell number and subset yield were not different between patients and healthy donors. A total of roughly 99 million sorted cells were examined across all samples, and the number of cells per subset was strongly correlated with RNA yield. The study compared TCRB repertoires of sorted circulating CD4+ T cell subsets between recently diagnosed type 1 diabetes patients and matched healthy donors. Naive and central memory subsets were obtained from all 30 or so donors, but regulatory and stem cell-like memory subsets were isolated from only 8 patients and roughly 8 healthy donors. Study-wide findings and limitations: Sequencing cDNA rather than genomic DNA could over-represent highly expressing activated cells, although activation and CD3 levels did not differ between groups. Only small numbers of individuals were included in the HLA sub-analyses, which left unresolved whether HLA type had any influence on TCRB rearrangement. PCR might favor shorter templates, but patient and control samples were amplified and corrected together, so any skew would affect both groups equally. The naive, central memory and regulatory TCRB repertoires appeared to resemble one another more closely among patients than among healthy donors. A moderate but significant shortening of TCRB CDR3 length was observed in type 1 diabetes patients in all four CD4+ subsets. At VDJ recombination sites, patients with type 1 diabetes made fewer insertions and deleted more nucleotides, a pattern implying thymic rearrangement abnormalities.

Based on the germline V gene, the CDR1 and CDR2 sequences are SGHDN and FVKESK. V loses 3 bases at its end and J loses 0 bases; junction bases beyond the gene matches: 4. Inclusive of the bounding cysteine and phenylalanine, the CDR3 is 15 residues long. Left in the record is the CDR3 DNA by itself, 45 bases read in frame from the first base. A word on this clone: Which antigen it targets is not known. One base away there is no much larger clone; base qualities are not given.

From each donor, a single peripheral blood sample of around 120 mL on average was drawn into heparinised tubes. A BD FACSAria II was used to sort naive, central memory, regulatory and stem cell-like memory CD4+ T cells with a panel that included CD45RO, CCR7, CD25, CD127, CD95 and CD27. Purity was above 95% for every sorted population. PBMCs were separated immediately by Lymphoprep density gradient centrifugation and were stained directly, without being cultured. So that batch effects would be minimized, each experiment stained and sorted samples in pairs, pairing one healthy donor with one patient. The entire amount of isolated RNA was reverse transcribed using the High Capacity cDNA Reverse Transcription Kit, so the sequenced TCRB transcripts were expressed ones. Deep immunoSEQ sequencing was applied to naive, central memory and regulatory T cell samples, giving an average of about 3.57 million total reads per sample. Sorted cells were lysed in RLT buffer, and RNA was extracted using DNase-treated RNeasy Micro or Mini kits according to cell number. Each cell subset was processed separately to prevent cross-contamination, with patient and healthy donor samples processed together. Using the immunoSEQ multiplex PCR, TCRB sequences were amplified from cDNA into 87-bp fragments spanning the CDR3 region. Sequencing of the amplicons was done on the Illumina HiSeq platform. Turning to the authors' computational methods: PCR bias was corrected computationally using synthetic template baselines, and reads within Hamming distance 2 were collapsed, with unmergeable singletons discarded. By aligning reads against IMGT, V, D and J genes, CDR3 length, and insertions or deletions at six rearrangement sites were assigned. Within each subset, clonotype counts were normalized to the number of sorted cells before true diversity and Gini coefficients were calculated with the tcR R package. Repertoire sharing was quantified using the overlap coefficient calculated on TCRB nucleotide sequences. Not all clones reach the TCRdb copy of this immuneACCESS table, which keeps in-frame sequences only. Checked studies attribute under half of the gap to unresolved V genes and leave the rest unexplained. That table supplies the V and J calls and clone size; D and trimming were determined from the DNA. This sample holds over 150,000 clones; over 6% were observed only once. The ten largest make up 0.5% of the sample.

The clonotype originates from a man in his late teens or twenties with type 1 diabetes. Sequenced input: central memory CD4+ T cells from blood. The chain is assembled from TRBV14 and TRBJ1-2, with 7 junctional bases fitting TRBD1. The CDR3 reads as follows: CASSHDRAANYGYTF. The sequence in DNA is TGTGCCAGCAGCCACGACAGGGCAGCTAACTATGGCTACACCTTC. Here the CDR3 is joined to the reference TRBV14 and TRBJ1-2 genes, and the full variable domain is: EAGVTQFPSHSVIEKGQTVTLRCDPISGHDNLYWYRRVMGKEIKFLLHFVKESKQDESGMPNNRFLAERTGGTYSTLKVQPAELEDSGVYFCASSHDRAANYGYTFGSGTRLTVV.